The source of this TCR beta chain is a study of regulatory T cells in long-lasting Graves disease. Notes on the study in general: Among persistent patients, a larger number of public clonotypes were shared (over 2,500) than among newly diagnosed patients (just over 950).

Regarding time point: newly diagnosed GD, antithyroid drugs for less than 3 months. The TCR library used RNA extracted from PBMCs. CDR3 size: 17 residues. Germline V lookup: CDR1 SGHRS, CDR2 YFSETQ. Unmatched junction bases numbered 9, after V lost 4 bases and J lost 2 bases. This clonotype was seen ten or more times. What it binds is not known. To make TCR beta libraries, researchers used iRepertoire HTBI primers and Arm-PCR of CDR3 regions. TCRdb re-called the multiplex PCR reads with MiXCR, one entry per CDR3 protein. The table lists about 530,000 distinct CDR3 sequences, roughly 15% of them singletons, with roughly 25% in the top ten. This same sample was also part of a study on T cells in Graves' hyperthyroidism and ophthalmopathy. According to that study: HTBI primers drove first-round RT-PCR of the TCR CDR3.

V and J are TRBV5-1 and TRBJ2-3; TRBD2 matches 11 bases. This clonotype originated in a woman aged 35-65 years with Graves disease. Specimen: peripheral blood mononuclear cells (PBMCs), collected at new diagnosis, from a patient treated with antithyroid drugs. The CDR3 nucleotides are TGCGCCAGCAGCACGCCGGGACTAGCGGAATACACAGATACGCAGTATTTT. It specifies CASSTPGLAEYTDTQYF.